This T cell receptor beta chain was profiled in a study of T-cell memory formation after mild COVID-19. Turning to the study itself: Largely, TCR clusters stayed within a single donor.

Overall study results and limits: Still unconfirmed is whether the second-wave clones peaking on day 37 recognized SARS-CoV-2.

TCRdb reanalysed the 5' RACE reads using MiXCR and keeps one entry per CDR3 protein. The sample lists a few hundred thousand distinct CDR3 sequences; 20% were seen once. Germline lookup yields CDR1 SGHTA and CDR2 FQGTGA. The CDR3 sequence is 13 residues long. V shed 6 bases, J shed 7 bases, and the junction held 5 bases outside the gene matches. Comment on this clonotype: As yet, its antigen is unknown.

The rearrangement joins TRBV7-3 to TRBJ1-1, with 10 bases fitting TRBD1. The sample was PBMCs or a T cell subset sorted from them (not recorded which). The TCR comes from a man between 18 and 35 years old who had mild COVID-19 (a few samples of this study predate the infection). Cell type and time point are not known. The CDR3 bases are TGTGCCAGCAGTCGGGACAGGGGTCTTGAAGCTTTCTTT. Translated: CASSRDRGLEAFF.